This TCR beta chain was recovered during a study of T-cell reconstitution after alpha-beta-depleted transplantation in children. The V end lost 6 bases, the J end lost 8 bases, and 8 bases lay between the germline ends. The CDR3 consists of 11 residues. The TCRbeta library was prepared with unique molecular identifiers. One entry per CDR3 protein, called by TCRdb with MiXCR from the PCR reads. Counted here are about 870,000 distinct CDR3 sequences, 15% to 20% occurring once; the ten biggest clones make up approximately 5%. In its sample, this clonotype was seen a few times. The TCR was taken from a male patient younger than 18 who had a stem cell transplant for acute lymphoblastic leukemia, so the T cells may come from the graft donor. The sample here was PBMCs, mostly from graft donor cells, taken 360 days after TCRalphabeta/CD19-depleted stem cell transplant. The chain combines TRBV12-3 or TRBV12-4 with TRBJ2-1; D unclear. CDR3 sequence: CASSPRHEQFF. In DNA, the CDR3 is TGTGCCAGCAGCCCCCGGCATGAGCAGTTCTTC.